The table lists the clone carrying this T cell receptor beta chain with a few counts. Its antigen is still unknown. Vbeta (60) and Jbeta (13) primers were used in the PCR. Produced via immunoSEQ multiplex PCR; TCRdb's table is partial and in-frame only. Found here are 100,000 or so clones, 73% of them singletons; the top ten hold around 3.5%. The sample is drawn from a study of cytomegalovirus exposure and HLA in healthy donors. Study-wide results and caveats: Common viral pathogens were later found to be apparently linked to several of the most significant clusters. According to the study, 150 to 200 TCR beta chains were cytomegalovirus-associated.

The CDR3 length is 13 residues. The germline CDR1 and CDR2 sequences are LNHDA and SQIVND (reference sequence). With 8 bases clipped from V and 2 bases from J, the junction kept 3 bases outside the gene matches. The genes are TRBV19 and TRBJ2-3; 8 nucleotides line up with TRBD1. The source of this sequence is a man aged 40-55 years in good health and CMV-seronegative. The sample comprised PBMCs. CDR3 sequence reads: CASGDRTTDTQYF. CDR3 DNA sequence: TGTGCCAGTGGGGACAGGACCACAGATACGCAGTATTTT. The whole variable domain, remainder taken from reference TRBV19 and TRBJ2-3, is DGGITQSPKYLFRKEGQNVTLSCEQNLNHDAMYWYRQDPGQGLRLIYYSQIVNDFQKGDIAEGYSVSREKKESFPLTVTSAQKNPTAFYLCASGDRTTDTQYFGPGTRLTVL.